This TCR beta chain was documented in a study of response to subunit inactivated influenza vaccine. The table lists this clonotype with many counts. The antigen is unknown. TCRdb itself ran the RT-PCR reads through MiXCR, one entry per CDR3 protein. The sample shows about 580,000 distinct CDR3 sequences, approximately 15% of them seen only once. Study-level findings and limits: With each seasonal influenza vaccination, the authors suggested, few new T cells are recruited.

Germline CDR1 is DFQATT and CDR2 is SNEGSKA (reference sequence). This CDR3 has 15 residues. V lost 8 bases and J lost 8, with 25 bases in between. J is TRBJ2-1 and V is TRBV20-1; D is unclear. Sequences were derived from PBMCs from blood, sampled about 12 days after vaccination. This clonotype was obtained from a man aged 45 to 65 who received an inactivated influenza vaccine. As DNA, the CDR3 is TGCAGTCCCCTACCCGTCGGAGCGAGGACCTATGAGCAGTTCTTC. Protein: CSPLPVGARTYEQFF.